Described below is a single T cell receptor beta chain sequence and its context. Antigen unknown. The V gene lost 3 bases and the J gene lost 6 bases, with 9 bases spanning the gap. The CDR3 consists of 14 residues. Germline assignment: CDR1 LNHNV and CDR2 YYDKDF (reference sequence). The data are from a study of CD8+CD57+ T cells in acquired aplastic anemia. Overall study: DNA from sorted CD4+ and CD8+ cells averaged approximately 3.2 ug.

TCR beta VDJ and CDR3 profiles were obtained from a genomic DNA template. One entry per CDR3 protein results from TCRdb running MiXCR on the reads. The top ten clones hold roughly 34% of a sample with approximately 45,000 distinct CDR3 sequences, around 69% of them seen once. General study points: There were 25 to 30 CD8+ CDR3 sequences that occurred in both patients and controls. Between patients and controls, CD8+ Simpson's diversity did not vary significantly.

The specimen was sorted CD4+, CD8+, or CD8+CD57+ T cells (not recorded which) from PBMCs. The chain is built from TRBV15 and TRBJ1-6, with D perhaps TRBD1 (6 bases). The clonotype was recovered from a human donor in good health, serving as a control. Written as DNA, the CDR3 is TGTGCCACCAGCAGCGGCAGGGGTAATTCACCCCTCCACTTT. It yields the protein CATSSGRGNSPLHF.